One sample yielded the 24 T cell receptor beta chains listed below, sequenced in a study of cytomegalovirus exposure and HLA in healthy donors. PCR used 60 Vbeta primers and 13 Jbeta primers. Produced via immunoSEQ multiplex PCR; TCRdb's table is partial and in-frame only. The sample holds around 260,000 clones, about four fifths seen once. Source material: PBMCs. These receptor sequences come from a girl aged 2 to 9 in good health and CMV-seronegative.

Here the CDR3 reads CASSPRTGTGITEAFF. The CDR3 DNA follows: TGCGCCAGCAGCCCGAGGACCGGGACAGGGATCACTGAAGCTTTCTTT. The chain uses TRBV4-1 and TRBJ1-1, with TRBD1 matching over 9 bases. V gave up 4 bases and J gave up 4 bases; unmatched junction bases: 10. There are 16 residues in the CDR3. Germline assignment: CDR1 MGHRA and CDR2 YSYEKL.

The V gene is TRBV30, the J gene TRBJ1-1; 8 bases align to TRBD1. The CDR3 length is 16 residues. Trimming took 8 bases from V and 0 from J; bases not matched to a gene: 14. Per the germline V gene, CDR1 is GTSNPN and CDR2 is SVGIG (reference sequence). The CDR3, as DNA: TGTGCCGGGCTGACAGGGGCAAAAACCATGAACACTGAAGCTTTCTTT. This encodes CAGLTGAKTMNTEAFF.

The rearrangement joins TRBV7-3 to TRBJ2-1; TRBD2 matches at 8 bases. Germline CDR1 reads SGHTA; CDR2 reads FQGTGA. J gave up 9 bases and V 2 bases, and 6 bases lay outside the gene matches. The CDR3 has 14 amino acids. CDR3 sequence: CASSLVGGASEQFF. Here the CDR3 DNA reads TGTGCCAGCAGCTTAGTCGGGGGGGCCAGTGAGCAGTTCTTC.

This chain connects TRBV9 to TRBJ2-7; a possible D gene is TRBD1 (5 bases). V gave up 4 bases and J gave up 3 bases, with 14 bases separating them. The CDR3 sequence is 14 residues long. Germline V gene data show CDR1 as SGDLS and CDR2 as YYNGEE. This CDR3 reads CASSLQDRYYEQYF. The CDR3 nucleotides are TGTGCCAGCAGCCTACAGGACCGGTACTACGAGCAGTACTTC. The variable domain in full, with the rest retrieved from reference TRBV9 and TRBJ2-7, is DSGVTQTPKHLITATGQRVTLRCSPRSGDLSVYWYQQSLDQGLQFLIQYYNGEERAKGNILERFSAQQFPDLHSELNLSSLELGDSALYFCASSLQDRYYEQYFGPGTRLTVT.

The chain couples TRBV7-9 to TRBJ1-2; possible D gene TRBD1, 6 bases. Per germline, CDR1 SEHNR and CDR2 FQNEAQ (reference sequence). Trimming removed 5 bases at V and 8 bases at J, with 21 bases between. This CDR3 contains 15 residues. The CDR3 protein is CASSASGGAGGGYTF. DNA of the CDR3: TGTGCCAGCAGCGCCAGTGGAGGGGCGGGGGGCGGCTACACCTTC.

The chain links TRBV13 to TRBJ2-7; 10 bases are a match to TRBD2. V lost 5 bases, J lost 2 bases, and 6 bases stayed unmatched. Germline CDR1 and CDR2: PRHDT and FYEKMQ (reference sequence). CDR3 size: 15 residues. The CDR3 loop is CASSPRLAGAYEQYF. DNA for the CDR3: TGTGCCAGCAGCCCAAGACTAGCGGGCGCCTACGAGCAGTACTTC.

V is TRBV5-6 and J is TRBJ2-1, with 9 bases aligning to TRBD2. Unmatched junction bases numbered 12, after V lost 6 bases and J lost 5 bases. There are 16 residues in the CDR3. In germline, CDR1 is SGHDT, CDR2 YYEEEE. The CDR3 coding sequence is TGTGCCAGCAACCAATCGCCTAGCGGGAATCACAATGAGCAGTTCTTC. Amino acids: CASNQSPSGNHNEQFF.

For this clone: The same CDR3 can be traced to other DNA sequences in this sample. The chain combines TRBV6-5 with TRBJ1-2, with a tentative D call TRBD1 (5 bases). The germline V gene has CDR1 MNHEY and CDR2 SVGAGI. Trimming shortened V by 3 bases and J by 0 bases, and 11 bases separated the two germline ends. The CDR3 totals 15 residues. CDR3 region: CASSYSRGTNYGYTF. CDR3 DNA: TGTGCCAGCAGTTATTCCCGGGGGACTAACTATGGCTACACCTTC.

The chain combines TRBV19 with TRBJ2-1; 7 nucleotides match TRBD2. The V gene's germline CDR1 is LNHDA and CDR2 SQIVND (reference sequence). V lost 5 bases to trimming and J lost 6 bases; unmatched junction nucleotides: 19. The CDR3 covers 18 residues. The CDR3 sequence is CASSSSGTHRSSGNEQFF. CDR3 sequence (DNA): TGTGCCAGTAGTTCCAGCGGGACCCACAGGTCATCCGGCAATGAGCAGTTCTTC.

This chain uses TRBV7-6 with TRBJ2-7; maybe TRBD1 (6 bases). The germline CDR1 and CDR2 sequences are SGHVS and FNYEAQ. V dropped 4 bases and J dropped 1 base, with 11 bases sitting between them. The CDR3 loop spans 14 amino acids. The CDR3 is CASSSRQESYEQYF. CDR3 DNA: TGTGCCAGCAGCTCAAGACAGGAATCCTACGAGCAGTACTTC.

The V and J genes are TRBV7-9 and TRBJ1-5, with TRBD1 identical over 7 bases. The CDR3 has 13 residues. Germline CDR1 SEHNR, CDR2 FQNEAQ (reference sequence). Trimming took 5 bases from V and 4 from J; bases not matched to a gene: 2. CDR3 sequence: CASSIQGNQPQHF. CDR3 nucleotides: TGTGCCAGCAGCATACAGGGGAATCAGCCCCAGCATTTT.

The count of this clone is one. This CDR3 reads CASSFAVAGSTDTQYF. CDR3 nucleotides: TGTGCCAGCAGCTTCGCAGTAGCGGGGAGCACAGATACGCAGTATTTT. V and J are TRBV11-1 and TRBJ2-3; TRBD2 aligns across 8 bases. This CDR3 has 16 residues. V was pared by 3 bases and J by 0 bases, with 5 bases of the junction left unmatched. Germline lookup yields CDR1 SGHAT and CDR2 FQDESV (reference sequence).

A word on this clone: The same CDR3 also results from other DNA sequences found in this sample. The J gene is TRBJ1-6, the V gene TRBV18, with 7 bases identical to TRBD1. The V gene end was trimmed by 4 bases and the J gene end by 0 bases; junction bases not matched to a gene: 0. The CDR3 has 15 amino acids. The germline V gene encodes CDR1 KGHSH and CDR2 LQKENI. This chain's CDR3 is CASSRDSSYNSPLHF. CDR3 coding DNA: TGTGCCAGCTCACGGGACAGCTCCTATAATTCACCCCTCCACTTT.

Points on this clone: Sequence at one end of the junction differs from germline and may be a read error. The chain joins TRBV25-1 to TRBJ2-7; 8 nucleotides align to TRBD1. The CDR3 spans 15 residues. In germline, CDR1 is MGHDK, CDR2 SYGVNS. The DNA for the CDR3 is TGTGCCAGCAGTGAATACGCGGGACAGGCTGGCGAGCGGTACTTC. Protein sequence: CASSEYAGQAGERYF.

The chain recombines TRBV4-1 with TRBJ2-1; 8 positions match TRBD2. This CDR3 comprises 16 residues. CDR1 MGHRA and CDR2 YSYEKL come from the germline V gene. V lost 1 base, J lost 7 bases, and 9 bases stayed unmatched. This chain's CDR3 is CASSQVGGGGWNEQFF. In DNA form, the CDR3 reads TGCGCCAGCAGCCAAGTCGGGGGGGGAGGGTGGAATGAGCAGTTCTTC.

As to this clone: This sample also contains other DNA sequences that code for the same CDR3. The chain is built from TRBV9 and TRBJ2-7; possible D gene TRBD2, 5 bases. Germline loops: CDR1 SGDLS, CDR2 YYNGEE. V was shortened by 3 bases and J by 3 bases, with 16 bases between the two germline ends. This CDR3 has 15 amino acids. CDR3 sequence: CASSATGILNYEQYF. Here the CDR3 DNA reads TGTGCCAGCAGCGCTACCGGGATTTTAAACTACGAGCAGTACTTC.

The gene calls are TRBV27 and TRBJ2-7; a possible D gene is TRBD1 (6 bases). The CDR3 is 14 residues long. Germline assignment: CDR1 MNHEY and CDR2 SMNVEV (reference sequence). V lost 5 bases, J lost 2 bases, and 13 bases lay in between. The CDR3 coding sequence is TGTGCCAGCAGTACAGGGTTGTCCCCCTACGAGCAGTACTTC. Protein product: CASSTGLSPYEQYF.

The V gene is TRBV7-8, the J gene TRBJ1-5, with TRBD1 matching 7 bases. CDR1 SGHVS and CDR2 FQNEAQ come from the germline V gene. Losses at the gene ends were 2 bases for V and 5 bases for J; bases not matched to a gene: 3. The CDR3 consists of 14 residues. The chain's CDR3 is CASSLRQGDQPQHF. CDR3 coding DNA: TGTGCCAGCAGCTTAAGACAGGGAGATCAGCCCCAGCATTTT.

This chain links TRBV10-1 with TRBJ2-7; D is unclear. The length of the CDR3 is 14 residues. Trimming removed 1 base from V and 3 bases from J, with 10 bases in between. Germline CDR1 reads WNHNN; CDR2 reads SYGVQD (reference sequence). CDR3 nucleotide sequence: TGCGCCAGCAGTGAGTGCGACTCCCACTACGAGCAGTACTTC. It is translated as CASSECDSHYEQYF.

This chain links TRBV19 with TRBJ1-1; a possible D gene is TRBD1 (5 bases). Trimming shortened V by 1 base and J by 1 base, and 10 bases separated the two germline ends. The CDR3 sequence is 15 residues long. Germline V CDR1 and CDR2: LNHDA, SQIVND (reference sequence). The CDR3 is CASSIAGRGNTEAFF. The CDR3 DNA is TGTGCCAGTAGTATAGCAGGGCGGGGGAACACTGAAGCTTTCTTT.

The V and J genes are TRBV5-1 and TRBJ2-3; 7 nucleotides line up with TRBD2. Unmatched junction bases numbered 1, after V lost 2 bases and J lost 1 base. The germline V gene has CDR1 SGHRS and CDR2 YFSETQ. The CDR3 is 14 residues long. The CDR3, as DNA: TGCGCCAGCAGCTTACGGGGGGGCACAGATACGCAGTATTTT. Amino acid sequence: CASSLRGGTDTQYF.

The V call is TRBV5-5, the J call TRBJ1-4, with D tentatively TRBD1 (6 bases). Germline lookup yields CDR1 SGHKS and CDR2 YYEKEE (reference sequence). V lost 2 bases and J lost 5, with 10 bases in between. CDR3 length: 14 amino acids. The CDR3 loop is CASSFFQGNEKLFF. The DNA of the CDR3 is TGTGCCAGCAGCTTTTTTCAGGGGAATGAAAAACTGTTTTTT.

V gene TRBV19 combines with J gene TRBJ2-1, with 8 bases that match TRBD1. The length of the CDR3 is 17 residues. J lost 3 bases, V lost 3 bases, and 10 bases had no gene match. Germline V gives CDR1 LNHDA, CDR2 SQIVND (reference sequence). CDR3 nucleotides: TGTGCCAGTAGTATCGCAGGGGGCTCGGCGGGCTACAATGAGCAGTTCTTC. This translates into CASSIAGGSAGYNEQFF. The variable domain in full, completed from reference TRBV19 and TRBJ2-1, reads DGGITQSPKYLFRKEGQNVTLSCEQNLNHDAMYWYRQDPGQGLRLIYYSQIVNDFQKGDIAEGYSVSREKKESFPLTVTSAQKNPTAFYLCASSIAGGSAGYNEQFFGPGTRLTVL.

The chain is built from TRBV28 and TRBJ2-3; the D gene is possibly TRBD2 (7 bases). The germline CDR1 and CDR2 sequences are MDHEN and SYDVKM. Trimming removed 10 bases from V and 4 bases from J, with 18 bases in between. The CDR3 consists of 14 residues. In DNA, the CDR3 is TGTGCCACCCCCGGGGGGCCCGGCTCAGATACGCAGTATTTT. This codes for CATPGGPGSDTQYF.